One and the same sample provided the 19 T cell receptor beta chains below, sequenced in a study of identical twins. TCRdb processed the 5' RACE reads anew with MiXCR; each CDR3 protein has one entry. The sample has 1.5 million to 2 million distinct CDR3 sequences, 25% to 35% seen once. Sample: cord blood. These receptors originate from a newborn girl in good health.

CDR3 in DNA: TGTGCCAGCAGCTCGGGCACACTCAATCAGCCCCAGCATTTT. Encoded protein: CASSSGTLNQPQHF. The rearrangement links TRBV5-5 to TRBJ1-5; no definite D call. The CDR3 extends over 14 amino acids. From germline, CDR1 is SGHKS and CDR2 YYEKEE (reference sequence). V lost 3 bases and J 3 bases, leaving 10 bases between the germline ends.

This clonotype has just a few counts. CDR3 coding DNA: TGCGCCAGCAGTGAGTCGAAGGCGCTAGTGCTCCCAGATACGCAGTATTTT. It specifies CASSESKALVLPDTQYF. J is TRBJ2-3 and V is TRBV10-2; D unresolved. Germline V CDR1 and CDR2: WSHSY, SAAADI. V was shortened by 0 bases and J by 4 bases, with 17 bases between the two germline ends. This CDR3 has 17 amino acids.

This clonotype has just a few counts. V gene TRBV11-2 combines with J gene TRBJ2-1, with D perhaps matching TRBD1 or TRBD2 (5 bases each). Looked up from germline, CDR1 is SGHAT and CDR2 is FQNNGV. CDR3 length: 15 residues. V was cut by 1 base and J by 4 bases, with 11 bases left in between. The CDR3 DNA is TGTGCCAGCAGCTTAGGGGACGGCAAATACAATGAGCAGTTCTTC. Translation gives CASSLGDGKYNEQFF.

V usage is TRBV19 and J usage is TRBJ2-7; possibly TRBD1 for D (6 bases). From germline, CDR1 is LNHDA and CDR2 SQIVND (reference sequence). V shed 4 bases and J shed 0 bases, with 13 bases lying between them. This CDR3 is 15 amino acids long. CDR3 protein: CASSRNGQTSYEQYF. CDR3 nucleotide sequence: TGTGCCAGTAGTAGGAACGGACAGACCTCCTACGAGCAGTACTTC.

V usage is TRBV24-1 and J usage is TRBJ2-3, with D possibly TRBD2 on 5 matching bases. The CDR3 covers 16 residues. V was clipped by 4 bases and J by 2 bases, with 15 bases between them. Germline lookup yields CDR1 KGHDR and CDR2 SFDVKD. The CDR3 coding sequence is TGTGCCACCAGTGACTCGGGAAGGGCACACACAGATACGCAGTATTTT. Translated: CATSDSGRAHTDTQYF.

In DNA, the CDR3 is TGTGCCAGCAGCTTATCAAACAGGCCCTACTTCAAAGGCATTCAGTACTTC. Protein: CASSLSNRPYFKGIQYF. The chain joins TRBV11-3 to TRBJ2-4; maybe TRBD1 (5 bases). Trimming took 2 bases from V and 9 from J, leaving 23 bases between them. Germline V gene lookup returns CDR1 SGHNT and CDR2 YENEEA. The CDR3 has 17 amino acids. Together with reference TRBV11-3 and TRBJ2-4, the CDR3 gives the full variable domain: EAGVVQSPRYKIIEKKQPVAFWCNPISGHNTLYWYLQNLGQGPELLIRYENEEAVDDSQLPKDRFSAERLKGVDSTLKIQPAELGDSAVYLCASSLSNRPYFKGIQYFGAGTRLSVL.

This clonotype was detected ten times or more. The gene calls are TRBV4-1 and TRBJ2-4, with 8 bases identical to TRBD2. The germline V gene encodes CDR1 MGHRA and CDR2 YSYEKL. Trimming removed 0 bases from V and 0 bases from J; junction bases left unmatched: 13. This CDR3 is 20 amino acids long. The CDR3 region is CASSQEGRAGALIAKNIQYF. The CDR3 DNA reads TGCGCCAGCAGCCAAGAGGGTCGAGCGGGGGCACTTATAGCCAAAAACATTCAGTACTTC.

The rearrangement links TRBV6-2 or TRBV6-3 to TRBJ2-5, with 7 bases lining up with TRBD1. The junction had 5 bases not matched to a gene; V was cut back by 5 bases and J by 2 bases. Germline lookup yields CDR1 MNHEY and CDR2 SVGEGT. CDR3 length: 14 residues. The CDR3 nucleotides read TGTGCCAGCAGTCACCTCAGGGGGCAAGAGACCCAGTACTTC. It specifies CASSHLRGQETQYF.

The rearrangement joins TRBV10-3 to TRBJ1-5, with 7 bases identical to TRBD1. The CDR3 sequence is 15 residues long. Germline V gives CDR1 ENHRY, CDR2 SYGVKD. V lost 4 bases and J lost 2; bases outside the gene matches: 5. The CDR3 nucleotides are TGTGCCATCAGTGCAGGGGGGCTAGGCAATCAGCCCCAGCATTTT. This encodes CAISAGGLGNQPQHF.

CDR3 nucleotides: TGCGCCAGCAGAGGAAGGACAGGGCGAGGGACCAGCTCCTATAATTCACCCCTCCACTTT. It is translated as CASRGRTGRGTSSYNSPLHF. The gene calls are TRBV5-1 and TRBJ1-6, with 8 bases fitting TRBD1. From germline, CDR1 is SGHRS and CDR2 YFSETQ. This CDR3 has 20 amino acids. V trimming: 5 bases; J trimming: 0 bases; junction bases outside the gene matches: 16. Filled out from reference TRBV5-1 and TRBJ1-6, the complete variable domain reads KAGVTQTPRYLIKTRGQQVTLSCSPISGHRSVSWYQQTPGQGLQFLFEYFSETQRNKGNFPGRFSGRQFSNSRSEMNVSTLELGDSALYLCASRGRTGRGTSSYNSPLHFGNGTRLTVT.

This clonotype was seen only a few times. The V and J genes are TRBV2 and TRBJ2-1; D remains unclear. The V end was cut by 7 bases, the J end by 0 bases, with 13 bases between. Germline V CDR1 and CDR2: SNHLY, FYNNEI. The CDR3 spans 15 residues. The DNA of the CDR3 is TGTGCCAGCACTCCAGCGTTGAGCTCCTACAATGAGCAGTTCTTC. It codes for CASTPALSSYNEQFF.

This chain uses TRBV27 with TRBJ2-3; the match to TRBD2 covers 8 bases. J was trimmed by 0 bases and V by 5 bases; bases with no gene match: 16. The length of the CDR3 is 19 residues. Germline loops: CDR1 MNHEY, CDR2 SMNVEV (reference sequence). The CDR3 loop reads CASSPLRGGRTPSTDTQYF. CDR3 in DNA: TGTGCCAGCAGTCCACTACGGGGCGGGAGGACCCCTAGCACAGATACGCAGTATTTT.

In this sample, this clonotype turned up a few times. The junction differs from germline at one of its ends, possibly a read error. This chain uses TRBV7-9 with TRBJ2-5, with unresolved D. CDR1 is SEHNR and CDR2 is FQNEAQ in the germline V gene (reference sequence). The CDR3 has 15 residues. CDR3 residues: CSSSPTVLYQETQYF. The CDR3 DNA reads TGTTCCAGCAGCCCTACGGTCTTGTACCAAGAGACCCAGTACTTC.

V usage is TRBV6-1 and J usage is TRBJ1-2; no definite D call. In germline, CDR1 is MNHNS, CDR2 SASEGT. V dropped 0 bases and J dropped 5 bases, with 7 bases sitting between them. The length of the CDR3 is 13 residues. CDR3 sequence: CASSEATKYGYTF. In DNA, the CDR3 is TGTGCCAGCAGTGAAGCGACAAAATATGGCTACACCTTC.

The rearrangement links TRBV6-2 or TRBV6-3 to TRBJ1-1, with a possible D match to TRBD1 (5 bases). Trimming took 5 bases from V and 5 from J, leaving 15 bases between them. From germline, CDR1 is MNHEY and CDR2 SVGEGT. The CDR3 runs 14 residues. CDR3 DNA sequence: TGTGCCAGCAGTCGACCCGGGGGGAGAACTGAAGCTTTCTTT. It is translated as CASSRPGGRTEAFF.

The chain couples TRBV28 to TRBJ2-3, with D hard to call. Germline CDR1 reads MDHEN; CDR2 reads SYDVKM. V lost 6 bases and J lost 2, with 21 bases in between. The CDR3 is made up of 17 amino acids. CDR3 protein: CASSWMLVGRYTDTQYF. In nucleotides, the CDR3 is TGTGCCAGCAGCTGGATGTTAGTTGGAAGATACACAGATACGCAGTATTTT.

The chain carries TRBV4-2 and TRBJ2-3; D is undetermined. Germline CDR1 is LGHNA and CDR2 is YNFKEQ. Deletions cut 1 base from V and 0 bases from J, with 11 bases between. The CDR3 consists of 16 residues. The CDR3 region is CASSQVKRPSTDTQYF. In DNA form, the CDR3 reads TGTGCCAGCAGCCAAGTCAAGCGCCCTAGCACAGATACGCAGTATTTT.

This clonotype was detected many times. The V and J genes are TRBV6-6 and TRBJ2-3; D may be TRBD2 (6 bases). Germline V lookup: CDR1 MNHNY, CDR2 SVGAGI (reference sequence). This CDR3 has 14 residues. V dropped 5 bases and J dropped 4 bases, with 13 bases sitting between them. The CDR3 DNA follows: TGTGCCAGCAGTACCCCAAGACTAGCAGATACGCAGTATTTT. Its translation is CASSTPRLADTQYF.

The chain uses TRBV7-2 and TRBJ2-4; 7 bases map to TRBD2. The CDR3 is made up of 15 amino acids. Per germline, CDR1 SGHTA and CDR2 FQGNSA. The V segment lost 1 base and the J segment 4 bases; nucleotides outside the gene matches: 4. CDR3 coding DNA: TGTGCCAGCAGCTTAGGGACTAGATCGAAAAACATTCAGTACTTC. This sequence encodes CASSLGTRSKNIQYF.